This T cell receptor beta chain is drawn from a study of blood T cell repertoires in COVID-19. Study as a whole: Material from acute and convalescent COVID-19 was sourced from the United States, Italy and Spain. PBMCs, B-cell-depleted T cells, or T cells provided the cDNA or gDNA that made up the material.

Libraries were prepared by immunoSEQ multiplex PCR; TCRdb keeps only in-frame clonotypes and omits some of them. The sample holds 90,000 or so clones, about nine tenths seen once. Germline V gives CDR1 MGHRA, CDR2 YSYEKL. CDR3 length: 16 residues. The V gene lost 0 bases and the J gene lost 6 bases, with 17 bases spanning the gap. The TCR sequence derives from a man aged 55 to 70 with COVID-19, enrolled during active disease. This rearrangement joins TRBV4-1 to TRBJ1-1, with a weak D call TRBD1 (6 bases). Sequenced material: peripheral blood. The CDR3 DNA follows: TGCGCCAGCAGCCAAGATATTGAGAGGGGGAGGGCTGAAGCTTTCTTT. Translation: CASSQDIERGRAEAFF.